The sequence of this T cell receptor (beta chain) was determined in a study of blood T cell repertoires in COVID-19. In the study overall: Material from acute and convalescent COVID-19 was sourced from the United States, Italy and Spain.

Per the study methods: Reference gene primer amplification yielded estimated nucleated cell counts. Libraries were prepared by immunoSEQ multiplex PCR; TCRdb keeps only in-frame clonotypes and omits some of them. Clone size and V and J calls were adopted from that table, with D and trimming inferred from the DNA. The table lists approximately 380,000 clones, roughly 85% of them singletons. Comments on this clone: Other DNA sequences in the sample encode the same CDR3.

Trimming removed 0 bases at V and 1 base at J, with 3 bases between. CDR3 length: 13 residues. Germline CDR1 is MNHEY and CDR2 is SMNVEV (reference sequence). The source of this sequence is a young woman with acute or convalescent COVID-19. The sample comprised peripheral blood. V gene TRBV27 combines with J gene TRBJ1-1; no reliable D call. The CDR3 loop reads CASSLSRNTEAFF. The CDR3 DNA follows: TGTGCCAGCAGTTTATCGAGGAACACTGAAGCTTTCTTT.